The 20 T cell receptor beta chains below were found in one sample sequenced in a study of immune cell composition in non-small cell lung cancer (dated by TCRdb to about 2017). Library method: the immunoSEQ multiplex PCR assay. TCRdb obtained this table from immuneACCESS and retained in-frame rearrangements with V and J assigned. These tables miss some clones; where compared with another copy, unresolved V genes account for less than half of the shortfall, and the remainder is unexplained. The sample has about 13,000 clones on record, roughly 74% of them singletons. The ten top clones hold 14% of the sample. Sequencing used lung tumor tissue. The receptors derive from a human donor with non-small cell lung cancer.

This sequence joins TRBV9 and TRBJ1-2; 7 nucleotides agree with TRBD1. The germline gives CDR1 SGDLS, CDR2 YYNGEE. There are 14 residues in the CDR3. With V trimmed by 4 bases and J by 9 bases, 12 bases remained unmatched. CDR3 sequence: CASSPNFGGQRYTF. The CDR3 region has the DNA TGTGCCAGCAGCCCCAATTTCGGGGGACAGCGCTACACCTTC. The full variable domain, in which reference TRBV9 and TRBJ1-2 provide the parts outside the CDR3, is DSGVTQTPKHLITATGQRVTLRCSPRSGDLSVYWYQQSLDQGLQFLIQYYNGEERAKGNILERFSAQQFPDLHSELNLSSLELGDSALYFCASSPNFGGQRYTFGSGTRLTVV.

V usage is TRBV7-2 and J usage is TRBJ1-3; D gene uncertain. Trimming left V 2 bases short and J 1 base short, with 15 bases between. CDR1 and CDR2 from the germline V gene are SGHTA and FQGNSA. The CDR3 has 17 residues. The CDR3 DNA follows: TGTGCCAGCAGCTTACGGTCCGGGAGTTCGTCTGGAAACACCATATATTTT. Translating it yields CASSLRSGSSSGNTIYF. Full variable domain (outside the CDR3, taken from reference TRBV7-2 and TRBJ1-3): GAGVSQSPSNKVTEKGKDVELRCDPISGHTALYWYRQSLGQGLEFLIYFQGNSAPDKSGLPSDRFSAERTGGSVSTLTIQRTQQEDSAVYLCASSLRSGSSSGNTIYFGEGSWLTVV.

This chain uses TRBV7-6 with TRBJ2-3, with TRBD1 as a possible D gene (6 bases). The CDR3 spans 14 residues. Trimming pared 4 bases from V and 3 bases from J, leaving 11 bases between. CDR1 and CDR2 (germline): SGHVS, FNYEAQ. Here the CDR3 DNA reads TGTGCCAGCAGCTATTACAGGGCGACAGATACGCAGTATTTT. The encoded protein is CASSYYRATDTQYF.

The gene calls are TRBV29-1 and TRBJ1-1, with TRBD1 identical over 7 bases. CDR3 size: 13 residues. V shed 3 bases, J shed 0 bases, and the junction held 1 base outside the gene matches. Germline loops: CDR1 SQVTM, CDR2 ANQGSEA. CDR3: CSVDGTVNTEAFF. The CDR3 bases are TGCAGCGTTGATGGGACAGTGAACACTGAAGCTTTCTTT.

CDR3: CASSLPTSQLSQGDSNQPQHF. CDR3 DNA: TGTGCCAGCAGTTTACCCACAAGCCAATTATCCCAGGGGGATAGCAATCAGCCCCAGCATTTT. This sequence joins TRBV28 and TRBJ1-5; 7 positions agree with TRBD1. Germline CDR1 and CDR2: MDHEN and SYDVKM. V shed 2 bases, J shed 0 bases, and the junction held 19 bases outside the gene matches. This CDR3 spans 21 amino acids.

The chain employs TRBV7-2 and TRBJ2-7, with D perhaps TRBD1 (5 bases). This CDR3 is built from 15 residues. Trimming took 1 base from V and 0 from J, leaving 10 bases between them. The V gene's germline CDR1 is SGHTA and CDR2 FQGNSA. CDR3 nucleotides: TGTGCCAGCAGCTTAGTTCAGGGAAGCTCCTACGAGCAGTACTTC. Protein sequence: CASSLVQGSSYEQYF.

This chain uses TRBV5-6 with TRBJ2-7; TRBD1 agrees at 8 bases. The CDR3 is made up of 13 amino acids. V trimming: 4 bases; J trimming: 5 bases; junction bases outside the gene matches: 5. Germline CDR1 reads SGHDT; CDR2 reads YYEEEE. Here the CDR3 reads CASSPRDRHEQYF. As DNA, the CDR3 is TGTGCCAGCAGCCCCCGGGACAGGCACGAGCAGTACTTC.

The chain has TRBV27 and TRBJ2-5; 12 nucleotides match TRBD2. The CDR3 spans 21 residues. Germline CDR1 and CDR2: MNHEY and SMNVEV (reference sequence). V lost 3 bases and J lost 5; bases outside the gene matches: 22. CDR3 loop: CASSFRGPDGTGTSGRETQYF. CDR3 bases: TGTGCCAGCAGTTTCCGAGGCCCTGACGGCACCGGGACTAGCGGGCGGGAGACCCAGTACTTC.

This sequence joins TRBV5-1 and TRBJ2-3, with 10 bases aligning to TRBD2. V shed 3 bases and J 4 bases; nucleotides not matched to a gene: 8. The CDR3 runs 16 residues. Germline V CDR1 and CDR2: SGHRS, YFSETQ. CDR3 residues: CASSYPSGGKADTQYF. The DNA for the CDR3 is TGCGCCAGCAGCTACCCTAGCGGGGGAAAGGCAGATACGCAGTATTTT. The full variable domain, its missing parts supplied by reference TRBV5-1 and TRBJ2-3, is KAGVTQTPRYLIKTRGQQVTLSCSPISGHRSVSWYQQTPGQGLQFLFEYFSETQRNKGNFPGRFSGRQFSNSRSEMNVSTLELGDSALYLCASSYPSGGKADTQYFGPGTRLTVL.

This chain uses TRBV5-6 with TRBJ1-1; 8 bases are shared with TRBD1. This CDR3 has 14 amino acids. After removal of 5 bases from V and 1 base from J, the junction contained 4 bases not matched to a gene. Germline CDR1 is SGHDT and CDR2 is YYEEEE. The CDR3 protein is CASSPDRGNTEAFF. The CDR3 bases are TGTGCCAGCAGTCCAGACAGGGGGAACACTGAAGCTTTCTTT.

The chain carries TRBV7-2 and TRBJ2-5; 8 bases fit TRBD2. This CDR3 has 15 amino acids. Germline trimming cut 5 bases from V and 2 bases from J; bases unmatched to any gene: 7. The germline V gene has CDR1 SGHTA and CDR2 FQGNSA. In DNA form, the CDR3 reads TGTGCCAGCAGCACCGCAGCGGGGGCACAAGAGACCCAGTACTTC. This encodes CASSTAAGAQETQYF.

The chain joins TRBV5-6 to TRBJ1-2, with 7 positions matching TRBD1. V dropped 1 base and J dropped 3; count of bases not matched to a gene: 12. CDR1 and CDR2 from the germline V gene are SGHDT and YYEEEE. The CDR3 consists of 17 residues. In DNA form, the CDR3 reads TGTGCCAGCAGCTTGCCTAGACTGGCCGGACAGGACTATGGCTACACCTTC. Its translation is CASSLPRLAGQDYGYTF.

The chain recombines TRBV6-1 with TRBJ2-5, with a weak D call TRBD2 (5 bases). Trimming took off 8 bases at V and 5 bases at J, with 21 bases between the two ends. The germline V gene encodes CDR1 MNHNS and CDR2 SASEGT. This CDR3 region has 15 residues. CDR3 DNA: TGTGCCAGCTTGTTCTCGGGGAGAAGGTGGGAGACCCAGTACTTC. It specifies CASLFSGRRWETQYF.

This clone showed up just a few times. The V gene is TRBV5-6, the J gene TRBJ2-5; possible D gene TRBD1, 5 bases. V lost 4 bases and J lost 3, with 7 bases in between. The CDR3 spans 12 residues. CDR1 and CDR2 from the germline V gene are SGHDT and YYEEEE. In DNA form, the CDR3 reads TGTGCCAGCAGCAAGACAGAAGAGACCCAGTACTTC. Residues: CASSKTEETQYF.

The chain uses TRBV19 and TRBJ1-5; D is possibly TRBD1 (5 bases). The germline V gene encodes CDR1 LNHDA and CDR2 SQIVND (reference sequence). Trimming removed 6 bases from V and 0 bases from J, with 12 bases in between. The CDR3 consists of 15 residues. CDR3 sequence reads: CASSPRQTSNQPQHF. The CDR3 DNA sequence: TGTGCCAGTAGCCCCCGACAGACTAGCAATCAGCCCCAGCATTTT.

The V and J genes are TRBV6-5 and TRBJ1-1; 7 nucleotides align to TRBD1. Germline CDR1 and CDR2: MNHEY and SVGAGI. The CDR3 contains 14 residues. J lost 4 bases, V lost 6 bases, and 8 bases had no gene match. CDR3 nucleotides: TGTGCCAGCAGCCTATTCAGGGGGTTCACTGAAGCTTTCTTT. This encodes CASSLFRGFTEAFF.

This clone showed up just a few times. The V call is TRBV2, the J call TRBJ1-1, with TRBD1 matching over 11 bases. CDR1 and CDR2 (germline): SNHLY, FYNNEI. J lost 3 bases, V lost 6 bases, and 6 bases had no gene match. CDR3 size: 15 residues. CDR3 DNA: TGTGCCAGCAGGCAAGGACAGGGGGCGGACACTGAAGCTTTCTTT. Encoded protein: CASRQGQGADTEAFF.

The rearrangement links TRBV7-6 to TRBJ2-2, with 7 bases lining up with TRBD1. The ends lost 5 bases at V and 8 bases at J; junction bases unmatched: 8. In germline, CDR1 is SGHVS, CDR2 FNYEAQ. The CDR3 loop spans 14 amino acids. In DNA, the CDR3 is TGTGCCAGCAGCCCGACCCGACAGGGAGGGGAGCTGTTTTTT. It yields the protein CASSPTRQGGELFF.

The genes are TRBV28 and TRBJ2-3; no reliable D call. Germline lookup yields CDR1 MDHEN and CDR2 SYDVKM. V was shortened by 7 bases and J by 0 bases, with 20 bases between the two germline ends. CDR3 size: 17 residues. CDR3 nucleotide sequence: TGTGCCAGCACCCCCGCTGGCGTTGAGGCAAGCACAGATACGCAGTATTTT. Protein product: CASTPAGVEASTDTQYF.

The chain carries TRBV11-2 and TRBJ2-1, with a weak D call TRBD1 (5 bases). V was shortened by 5 bases and J by 7 bases, with 12 bases between the two germline ends. Germline values: CDR1 SGHAT, CDR2 FQNNGV. The CDR3 length is 13 residues. The chain's CDR3 is CASSPNKGNEQFF. The DNA for the CDR3 is TGTGCCAGCAGCCCAAATAAGGGGAATGAGCAGTTCTTC.